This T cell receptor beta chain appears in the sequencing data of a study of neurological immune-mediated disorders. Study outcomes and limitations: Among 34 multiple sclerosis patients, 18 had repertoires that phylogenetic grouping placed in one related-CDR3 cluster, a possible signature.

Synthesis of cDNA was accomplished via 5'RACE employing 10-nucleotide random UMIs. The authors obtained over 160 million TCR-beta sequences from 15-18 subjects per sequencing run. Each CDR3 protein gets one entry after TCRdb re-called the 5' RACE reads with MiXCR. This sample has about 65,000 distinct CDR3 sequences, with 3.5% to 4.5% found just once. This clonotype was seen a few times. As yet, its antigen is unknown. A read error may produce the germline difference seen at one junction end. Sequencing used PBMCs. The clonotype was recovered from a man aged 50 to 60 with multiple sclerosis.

CDR3 sequence (DNA): TGTGCCAGCACCGTGACTGGGGCCAAAGTCCTGACTTTC. Its protein product is CASTVTGAKVLTF. V gene TRBV6-6 combines with J gene TRBJ2-6; possibly TRBD1 for D (5 bases). This CDR3 spans 13 amino acids. The V gene's germline CDR1 is MNHNY and CDR2 SVGAGI (reference sequence).